This TCR beta chain comes out of a study of T cells in Graves' hyperthyroidism and ophthalmopathy. General study results and limits: Ophthalmopathy stood apart from stable hyperthyroidism in a 13 V-J model.

The CDR3 regions of TCR beta were amplified from RNA transcripts. The HTBI primer set was used in a first-round RT-PCR of the TCR CDR3. From the multiplex PCR reads, TCRdb called clonotypes with MiXCR, one entry per CDR3 protein. The sample gives 360,000 or so distinct CDR3 sequences, about 18% of which show up once; 3% to 4.5% is in the top ten. In this sample, this clonotype turned up many times. Its antigen is not identified. The V gene lost 0 bases and the J gene lost 0 bases, with 14 bases spanning the gap. Germline assignment: CDR1 LGHNT and CDR2 FRNRAP. The CDR3 sequence is 18 residues long. This clonotype was sampled from a young woman with Graves' hyperthyroidism. The rearrangement links TRBV12-5 to TRBJ2-2, with D perhaps TRBD2 (5 bases). Sequencing was carried out using blood. In DNA form, the CDR3 reads TGTGCTAGTGGTTTGGTACTAGGAGGTCAGCCGAACACCGGGGAGCTGTTTTTT. This codes for CASGLVLGGQPNTGELFF.